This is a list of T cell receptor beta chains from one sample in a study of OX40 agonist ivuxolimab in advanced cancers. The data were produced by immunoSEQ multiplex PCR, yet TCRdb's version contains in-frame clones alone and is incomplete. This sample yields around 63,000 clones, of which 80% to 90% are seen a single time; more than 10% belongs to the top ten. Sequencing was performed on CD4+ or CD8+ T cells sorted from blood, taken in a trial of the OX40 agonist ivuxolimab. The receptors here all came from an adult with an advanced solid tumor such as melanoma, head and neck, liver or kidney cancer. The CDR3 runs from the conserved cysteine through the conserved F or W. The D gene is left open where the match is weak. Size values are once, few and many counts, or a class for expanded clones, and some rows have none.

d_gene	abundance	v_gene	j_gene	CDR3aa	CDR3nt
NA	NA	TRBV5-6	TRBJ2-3	CASSFGGVTDTQYF	TGTGCCAGCAGCTTTGGGGGTGTCACAGATACGCAGTATTTT
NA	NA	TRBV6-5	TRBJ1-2	CASRRDPLYGYTF	TGTGCCAGCAGGCGGGACCCCCTCTATGGCTACACCTTC
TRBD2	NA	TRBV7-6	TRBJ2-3	CASSPNLAAVTDTQYF	TGTGCCAGCAGCCCTAACCTAGCGGCGGTCACAGATACGCAGTATTTT
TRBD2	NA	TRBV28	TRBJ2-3	CASSLLAGERADTQYF	TGTGCCAGCAGTTTACTAGCGGGAGAACGCGCAGATACGCAGTATTTT
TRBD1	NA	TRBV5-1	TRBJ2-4	CASSLAPGGNIQYF	TGCGCCAGCAGCTTGGCCCCAGGGGGAAACATTCAGTACTTC
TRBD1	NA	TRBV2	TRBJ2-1	CASRGQNNEQFF	TGTGCCAGCAGGGGACAGAACAATGAGCAGTTCTTC
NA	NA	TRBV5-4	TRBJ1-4	CASSSRTGATNEKLFF	TGTGCCAGCAGCTCCCGAACAGGTGCAACTAATGAAAAACTGTTTTTT
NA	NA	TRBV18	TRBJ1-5	CASSPYGRQPQHF	TGTGCCAGCTCACCCTATGGACGTCAGCCCCAGCATTTT
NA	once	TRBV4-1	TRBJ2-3	CASSHRTDTQYF	TGCGCCAGCAGCCACCGTACAGATACGCAGTATTTT
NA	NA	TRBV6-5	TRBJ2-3	CASSYRGPHLTDTQYF	TGTGCCAGCAGTTACCGGGGACCTCACTTGACAGATACGCAGTATTTT
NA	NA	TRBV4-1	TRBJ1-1	CASSQTGTQNTEAFF	TGCGCCAGCAGCCAAACCGGGACACAGAACACTGAAGCTTTCTTT
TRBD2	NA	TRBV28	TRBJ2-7	CASSDGTSGVYEQYF	TGTGCCAGCAGCGATGGGACTAGCGGGGTCTACGAGCAGTACTTC
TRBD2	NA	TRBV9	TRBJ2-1	CASSPRTSGRDEQFF	TGTGCCAGCAGCCCCCGGACTAGCGGGAGGGATGAGCAGTTCTTC
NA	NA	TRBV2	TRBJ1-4	CASSEERAKLFF	TGTGCCAGCAGTGAAGAGAGGGCAAAACTGTTTTTT
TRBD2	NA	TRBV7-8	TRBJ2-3	CASSLDASGVTDTQYF	TGTGCCAGCAGCTTAGATGCTAGCGGGGTTACAGATACGCAGTATTTT
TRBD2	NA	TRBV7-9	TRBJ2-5	CASSSPTGGRQETQYF	TGTGCCAGCAGCTCACCTACGGGGGGACGGCAAGAGACCCAGTACTTC
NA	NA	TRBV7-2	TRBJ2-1	CASSLVGNEQFF	TGTGCCAGCAGCTTAGTTGGAAATGAGCAGTTCTTC
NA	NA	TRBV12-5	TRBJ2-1	CASGPGGGGSSYNEQFF	TGTGCTAGTGGCCCCGGAGGGGGGGGGAGCTCCTACAATGAGCAGTTCTTC
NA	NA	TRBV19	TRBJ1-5	CASSSRERNNQPQHF	TGTGCCAGTAGTTCCCGGGAAAGGAACAATCAGCCCCAGCATTTT
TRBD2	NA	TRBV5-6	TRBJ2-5	CASSLRTSGRETQYF	TGTGCCAGCAGCTTAAGGACTAGCGGTAGGGAGACCCAGTACTTC
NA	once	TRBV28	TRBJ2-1	CASSSRTGREYNEQFF	TGTGCCAGCAGTTCCAGGACAGGGCGGGAGTACAATGAGCAGTTCTTC
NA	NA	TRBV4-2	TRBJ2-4	CASSAEDGKNIQYF	TGTGCCAGCAGCGCAGAAGATGGCAAAAACATTCAGTACTTC
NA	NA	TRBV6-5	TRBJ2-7	CASSYDGEQYF	TGTGCCAGCAGTTACGATGGGGAGCAGTACTTC
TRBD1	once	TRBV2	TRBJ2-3	CASSERGLPGTQYF	TGTGCCAGCAGTGAAAGGGGGCTCCCCGGTACGCAGTATTTT
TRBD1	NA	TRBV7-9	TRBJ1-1	CASSLETGFTNTEAFF	TGTGCCAGCAGCTTAGAGACAGGGTTTACGAACACTGAAGCTTTCTTT
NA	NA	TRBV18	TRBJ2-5	CASSLQTNQETQYF	TGTGCCAGCTCACTACAAACCAACCAAGAGACCCAGTACTTC
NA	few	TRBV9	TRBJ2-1	CASSRGGGIYNEQFF	TGTGCCAGCAGCCGTGGAGGGGGAATCTACAATGAGCAGTTCTTC
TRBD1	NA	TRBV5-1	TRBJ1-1	CASSLVSGQGAIEAFF	TGCGCCAGCAGCTTGGTATCAGGACAGGGGGCGATTGAAGCTTTCTTT
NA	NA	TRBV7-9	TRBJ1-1	CASRSWGDSTEAFF	TGTGCCAGCCGCTCCTGGGGGGATAGCACTGAAGCTTTCTTT
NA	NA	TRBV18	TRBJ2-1	CASSPRLTSSYNEQFF	TGTGCCAGCTCACCACGACTGACAAGCTCCTACAATGAGCAGTTCTTC
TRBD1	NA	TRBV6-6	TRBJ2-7	CASSYTTGFGEQYF	TGTGCCAGCAGTTACACGACAGGGTTTGGAGAGCAGTACTTC
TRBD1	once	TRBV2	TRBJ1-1	CASSPDRANTEAFF	TGTGCCAGCAGTCCCGACAGGGCGAACACTGAAGCTTTCTTT
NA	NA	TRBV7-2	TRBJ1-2	CASSLVPTGTYGYTF	TGTGCCAGCAGCTTAGTACCCACAGGGACGTATGGCTACACCTTC
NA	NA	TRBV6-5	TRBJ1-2	CASSYKGDGYTF	TGTGCCAGCAGTTACAAGGGAGATGGCTACACCTTC
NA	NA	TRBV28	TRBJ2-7	CASSFGAVGEQYF	TGTGCCAGCAGTTTCGGGGCAGTGGGCGAGCAGTACTTC
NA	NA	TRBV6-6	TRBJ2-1	CASSYSKWGRSEQFF	TGTGCCAGCAGTTACTCGAAGTGGGGTCGAAGTGAGCAGTTCTTC
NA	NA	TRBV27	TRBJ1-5	CASAKSGVSQPQHF	TGTGCCAGCGCAAAAAGCGGGGTTAGTCAGCCCCAGCATTTT
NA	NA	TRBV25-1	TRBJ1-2	CASSALDSRYGYTF	TGTGCCAGCAGTGCCTTGGACAGCCGCTATGGCTACACCTTC
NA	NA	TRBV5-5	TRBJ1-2	CASSLDRVANYGYTF	TGTGCCAGCAGCTTGGATAGAGTAGCTAACTATGGCTACACCTTC
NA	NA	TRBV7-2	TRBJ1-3	CASSWKRGNTIYF	TGTGCCAGCAGTTGGAAGAGGGGAAACACCATATATTTT
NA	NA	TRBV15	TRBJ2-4	CATSRGGRWGNIQYF	TGTGCCACCAGCAGAGGGGGCCGCTGGGGAAACATTCAGTACTTC
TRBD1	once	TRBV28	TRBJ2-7	CASGSTGAWRYEQYF	TGTGCCAGCGGATCGACAGGGGCCTGGAGATACGAGCAGTACTTC
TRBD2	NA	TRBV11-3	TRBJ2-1	CASSSKRGGNNEQFF	TGTGCCAGCAGCTCCAAGCGGGGGGGAAACAATGAGCAGTTCTTC
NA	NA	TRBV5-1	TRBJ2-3	CASSPQSVDTQYF	TGCGCCAGCAGCCCCCAGTCGGTAGATACGCAGTATTTT
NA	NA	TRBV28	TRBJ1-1	CASRLLPGLLYEAFF	TGTGCCAGCAGACTCCTGCCGGGACTCCTTTATGAAGCTTTCTTT
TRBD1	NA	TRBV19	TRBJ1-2	CASSIPTGWNGYTF	TGTGCCAGTAGTATCCCGACAGGGTGGAATGGCTACACCTTC
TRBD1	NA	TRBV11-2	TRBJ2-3	CASSLTTGSTDTQYF	TGTGCCAGCAGCTTGACGACAGGGAGCACAGATACGCAGTATTTT
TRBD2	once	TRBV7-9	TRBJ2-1	CASSRTSGGDNEQFF	TGTGCCAGCAGCCGAACTAGCGGGGGGGACAATGAGCAGTTCTTC
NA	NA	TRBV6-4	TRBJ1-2	CASSVEQGSGYTF	TGTGCCAGCAGTGTGGAGCAGGGAAGTGGCTACACCTTC
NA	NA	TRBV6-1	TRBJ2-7	CASSEEGPPYEQYF	TGTGCCAGCAGTGAAGAGGGGCCGCCCTACGAGCAGTACTTC
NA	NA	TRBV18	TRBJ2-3	CASSPGSGDTQYF	TGTGCCAGCTCACCAGGGAGTGGAGATACGCAGTATTTT
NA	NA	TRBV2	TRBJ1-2	CASSDRGIDGYTF	TGTGCCAGCAGTGACAGGGGCATAGATGGCTACACCTTC